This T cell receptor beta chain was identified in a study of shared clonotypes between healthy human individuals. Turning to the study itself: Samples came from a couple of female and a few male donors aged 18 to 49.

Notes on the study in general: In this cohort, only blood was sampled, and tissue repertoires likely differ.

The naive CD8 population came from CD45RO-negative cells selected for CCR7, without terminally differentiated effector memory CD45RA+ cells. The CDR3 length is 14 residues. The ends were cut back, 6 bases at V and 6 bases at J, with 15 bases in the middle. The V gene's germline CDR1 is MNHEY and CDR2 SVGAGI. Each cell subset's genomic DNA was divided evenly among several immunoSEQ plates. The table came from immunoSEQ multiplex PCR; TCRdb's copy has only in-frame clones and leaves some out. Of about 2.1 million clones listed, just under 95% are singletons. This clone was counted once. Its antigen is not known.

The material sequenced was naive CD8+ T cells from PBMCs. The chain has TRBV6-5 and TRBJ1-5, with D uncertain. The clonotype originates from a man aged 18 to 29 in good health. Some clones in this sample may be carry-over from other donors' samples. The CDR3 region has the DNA TGTGCCAGCAGCCCTCCAGTACTAGGTCAGCCCCAGCATTTT. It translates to CASSPPVLGQPQHF.